This T cell receptor (beta chain) was recovered during a study of blood T cell repertoires in COVID-19. About the research overall: Acute-phase and convalescent COVID-19 samples originated in the United States, Italy and Spain. T cells, B-cell-depleted T cells, or PBMCs provided the cDNA or gDNA that served as material.

On this clone: The same CDR3 can be traced to other DNA sequences in this sample.

Assay: immunoSEQ multiplex PCR; the TCRdb copy retains only in-frame clones and omits some. This table holds fewer than 65,000 clones, 75% to 95% found once. The V gene's germline CDR1 is GTSNPN and CDR2 SVGIG (reference sequence). V lost 2 bases, J lost 0 bases, and 5 bases lay in between. The CDR3 length is 13 residues. The source of this sequence is a man aged 50 or older with acute or convalescent COVID-19. Sequenced sample: peripheral blood. The V gene is TRBV30, the J gene TRBJ1-5; no definite D call. The CDR3 loop is CAWSRDSNQPQHF. The DNA for the CDR3 is TGTGCCTGGAGTCGAGATAGCAATCAGCCCCAGCATTTT.